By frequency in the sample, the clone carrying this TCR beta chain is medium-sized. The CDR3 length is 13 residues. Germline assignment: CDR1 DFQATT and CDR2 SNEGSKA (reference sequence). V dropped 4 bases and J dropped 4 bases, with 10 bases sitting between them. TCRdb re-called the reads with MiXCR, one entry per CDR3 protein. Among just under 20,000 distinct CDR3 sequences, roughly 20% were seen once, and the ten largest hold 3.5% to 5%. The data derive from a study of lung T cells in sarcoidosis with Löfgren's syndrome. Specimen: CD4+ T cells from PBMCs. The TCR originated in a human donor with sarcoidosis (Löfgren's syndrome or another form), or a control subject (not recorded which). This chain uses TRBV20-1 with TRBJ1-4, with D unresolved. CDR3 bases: TGCAGTGCTATCGGAACACGTAATGAAAAACTGTTTTTT. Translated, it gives CSAIGTRNEKLFF.